The rows below give T cell receptor beta chains drawn from one sample of a study of OX40 agonist ivuxolimab in advanced cancers. This table comes from immunoSEQ multiplex PCR, and its TCRdb copy is limited to in-frame clones, with some not included. Among 65,000 to 70,000 clones listed, approximately 90% were seen once. The specimen was CD4+ or CD8+ T cells sorted from blood, collected in a trial of the OX40 agonist ivuxolimab. These receptors originate from an adult with an advanced solid tumor such as melanoma, head and neck, liver or kidney cancer. CDR3s include the opening cysteine and the closing phenylalanine or tryptophan. The D gene is left open where the match is weak. Rows give clone size only sometimes, using once, few, many, or a class for an expanded clone.

size	V	J	D	CDR3	DNA
NA	TRBV7-8	TRBJ1-1	TRBD1	CASSGTGAEAFF	TGTGCCAGCAGCGGTACAGGGGCTGAAGCTTTCTTT
NA	TRBV11-3	TRBJ2-7	NA	CASSLTGAYEQYF	TGTGCCAGCAGCTTAACCGGAGCCTACGAGCAGTACTTC
NA	TRBV2	TRBJ1-5	TRBD1	CASSGTGFQPQHF	TGTGCCAGCAGTGGGACAGGGTTTCAGCCCCAGCATTTT
NA	TRBV7-2	TRBJ1-5	TRBD1	CASSLFWRDRVTGNQPQHF	TGTGCCAGCAGCTTATTCTGGCGGGACAGGGTAACTGGCAATCAGCCCCAGCATTTT
NA	TRBV6-5	TRBJ2-7	TRBD2	CASSYRREGYEQYF	TGTGCCAGCAGTTATAGGCGGGAGGGTTACGAGCAGTACTTC
NA	TRBV19	TRBJ2-7	TRBD2	CASSVPAGVGEQYF	TGTGCCAGTAGTGTCCCAGCGGGAGTGGGAGAGCAGTACTTC
NA	TRBV2	TRBJ1-3	NA	CASSPPGRLSGNTIYF	TGTGCCAGCAGTCCTCCGGGACGGCTCTCTGGAAACACCATATATTTT
NA	TRBV7-7	TRBJ2-7	TRBD2	CASSPGTSGINEQYF	TGTGCCAGCAGCCCAGGGACTAGCGGGATCAACGAGCAGTACTTC
NA	TRBV7-6	TRBJ1-1	NA	CASSFLDSTNTEAFF	TGTGCCAGCAGCTTCTTAGACAGTACGAACACTGAAGCTTTCTTT
once	TRBV7-2	TRBJ2-1	TRBD2	CASSLYPGLGGEQFF	TGTGCCAGCAGCTTATACCCGGGACTAGGAGGGGAGCAGTTCTTC
NA	TRBV6-1	TRBJ1-5	TRBD1	CASISGTGSQPQHF	TGTGCCAGCATCTCCGGGACAGGGTCTCAGCCCCAGCATTTT
NA	TRBV15	TRBJ2-5	NA	CATSTGGASEETQYF	TGTGCCACCAGCACTGGAGGGGCATCCGAAGAGACCCAGTACTTC
NA	TRBV6-1	TRBJ2-4	NA	CASIELNIQYF	TGTGCCAGCATAGAATTAAACATTCAGTACTTC
NA	TRBV5-6	TRBJ2-7	NA	CASSEGQNSYEQYF	TGTGCCAGCAGCGAGGGACAAAACTCCTACGAGCAGTACTTC
NA	TRBV5-4	TRBJ2-3	NA	CASSPQGTDTQYF	TGTGCCAGCAGCCCTCAGGGAACAGATACGCAGTATTTT
NA	TRBV4-1	TRBJ1-2	TRBD1	CASSQVLTGNYGYTF	TGCGCCAGCAGCCAAGTTTTGACAGGGAATTATGGCTACACCTTC
NA	TRBV9	TRBJ2-1	TRBD2	CASSASTSGRTDEQFF	TGTGCCAGCAGCGCCTCGACTAGCGGGAGGACCGATGAGCAGTTCTTC
NA	TRBV27	TRBJ1-4	TRBD1	CASSDRANEKLFF	TGTGCCAGCAGTGACAGGGCTAATGAAAAACTGTTTTTT
NA	TRBV27	TRBJ1-6	NA	CASGARGNSPLHF	TGTGCCAGCGGCGCCAGGGGTAATTCACCCCTCCACTTT
once	TRBV28	TRBJ1-3	NA	CASVWGGSGNTIYF	TGTGCCAGCGTTTGGGGGGGATCTGGAAACACCATATATTTT
NA	TRBV7-7	TRBJ2-7	NA	CASSLALGYEQYF	TGTGCCAGCAGCTTAGCGTTGGGGTACGAGCAGTACTTC
NA	TRBV19	TRBJ2-7	NA	CASSFGPGKEYEQYF	TGTGCCAGTAGCTTTGGGCCGGGAAAGGAATACGAGCAGTACTTC
NA	TRBV29-1	TRBJ1-2	NA	CSVVAEDDYGYTF	TGCAGCGTTGTTGCAGAAGACGACTATGGCTACACCTTC
NA	TRBV5-1	TRBJ2-4	NA	CASSLEAVKNIQYF	TGCGCCAGCAGCTTGGAAGCGGTAAAAAACATTCAGTACTTC
NA	TRBV10-2	TRBJ1-2	NA	CASSDVGQLNYGYTF	TGCGCCAGCAGTGACGTGGGCCAACTAAACTATGGCTACACCTTC
NA	TRBV5-1	TRBJ1-5	TRBD1	CASSLGTGSVQPQHF	TGCGCCAGCAGCTTGGGGACAGGGTCGGTTCAGCCCCAGCATTTT
NA	TRBV19	TRBJ2-7	TRBD2	CASKGLAGSYEQYF	TGTGCCAGTAAGGGACTAGCGGGATCCTACGAGCAGTACTTC
NA	TRBV6-1	TRBJ1-5	TRBD1	CASSRQGAGNQPQHF	TGTGCCAGCAGCAGACAGGGGGCGGGCAATCAGCCCCAGCATTTT
NA	TRBV9	TRBJ2-3	NA	CASSVGTVRGDTQYF	TGTGCCAGCAGCGTAGGGACGGTGAGGGGAGATACGCAGTATTTT
NA	TRBV27	TRBJ2-7	TRBD2	CASSTNSRLAAYEQYF	TGTGCCAGCAGTACAAACTCCAGACTAGCTGCGTACGAGCAGTACTTC
NA	TRBV7-3	TRBJ2-1	NA	CASSLSGANRNEQFF	TGTGCCAGCAGCTTAAGCGGGGCCAATCGCAATGAGCAGTTCTTC
NA	TRBV7-9	TRBJ1-4	NA	CASSLRLGEKLFF	TGTGCCAGCAGCTTGCGCCTGGGTGAAAAACTGTTTTTT
NA	TRBV4-2	TRBJ2-1	TRBD2	CASSQEVSGDPHEQFF	TGTGCCAGCAGCCAAGAGGTTAGCGGGGACCCCCATGAGCAGTTCTTC
NA	TRBV5-6	TRBJ2-3	NA	CASSLAPTPAADTQYF	TGTGCCAGCAGCTTGGCCCCCACTCCCGCCGCAGATACGCAGTATTTT
NA	TRBV5-1	TRBJ1-3	NA	CASSPLSGNTIYF	TGCGCCAGCAGCCCACTCTCTGGAAACACCATATATTTT
once	TRBV28	TRBJ2-5	NA	CASSTRRRGGETQYF	TGTGCCAGCAGTACCCGCAGGCGGGGCGGGGAGACCCAGTACTTC
NA	TRBV6-1	TRBJ1-4	NA	CASKRGPTNEKLFF	TGTGCCAGCAAAAGGGGACCAACTAATGAAAAACTGTTTTTT
NA	TRBV11-2	TRBJ1-5	TRBD1	CASSLGQGLYQPQHF	TGTGCCAGCAGCTTAGGACAGGGCCTCTATCAGCCCCAGCATTTT
NA	TRBV6-1	TRBJ1-1	TRBD1	CASSEMRDSGTGVLRTEAFF	TGTGCCAGCAGTGAAATGAGGGATTCCGGGACAGGGGTCTTGCGGACTGAAGCTTTCTTT
NA	TRBV5-1	TRBJ2-7	TRBD1	CASSYGQGDFYEQYF	TGCGCCAGCAGCTATGGACAGGGCGATTTTTACGAGCAGTACTTC
NA	TRBV27	TRBJ2-1	TRBD2	CASSFTSGRFYNEQFF	TGTGCCAGCAGTTTTACTAGCGGGAGATTTTACAATGAGCAGTTCTTC
NA	TRBV7-9	TRBJ2-6	TRBD1	CASRGQAFSGANVLTF	TGTGCCAGCAGGGGACAGGCGTTCTCTGGGGCCAACGTCCTGACTTTC
once	TRBV9	TRBJ2-5	NA	CASSVALDLAQETQYF	TGTGCCAGCAGCGTAGCCTTGGACTTAGCTCAAGAGACCCAGTACTTC
NA	TRBV5-4	TRBJ2-6	TRBD2	CASRRGTSITSGANVLTF	TGTGCCAGCAGAAGAGGGACTAGCATTACATCAGGGGCCAACGTCCTGACTTTC
NA	TRBV6-1	TRBJ2-7	TRBD1	CASSPLTGGALEQYF	TGTGCCAGCAGCCCTCTTACAGGGGGCGCATTGGAACAGTACTTC
NA	TRBV30	TRBJ1-1	NA	CAWSQVGPAF	TGTGCCTGGAGTCAAGTGGGACCGGCCTTT
NA	TRBV5-8	TRBJ2-5	NA	CASSLVLRKTQYF	TGTGCCAGCAGCTTGGTTTTAAGGAAGACCCAGTACTTC